This entry features one T cell receptor beta chain sequence. Its antigen remains unidentified. The PCR ran on 60 Vbeta and 13 Jbeta primers. In the original workflow: Approximately 11 million of the roughly 80 million unique TCR beta chains counted in a later analysis were shared. Profiling relied on immunoSEQ multiplex PCR, and the TCRdb table lists in-frame clones only, not all of them. That table gives V, J and clone size, and the DNA gave D and trimming. The sample carries roughly 140,000 clones, over 60% recorded once. This sample is part of a study of cytomegalovirus exposure and HLA in healthy donors. Regarding the study as a whole: Only CMV serostatus was available as immune exposure information.

CDR1 is SGHTA, CDR2 FQGTGA, per germline. V was pared by 5 bases and J by 4 bases, with 4 bases of the junction left unmatched. CDR3 length equals 16 residues. The gene calls are TRBV7-3 and TRBJ2-3; 15 bases are shared with TRBD2. The TCR originated in a male donor in good health and CMV-seronegative. The sample comprised PBMCs. CDR3 nucleotides: TGTGCCAGCAGCCTCGGACTAGCGGGAGGGGCAGATACGCAGTATTTT. This gives the protein CASSLGLAGGADTQYF.